This T cell receptor (beta chain) came from a study of T cells in Graves' hyperthyroidism and ophthalmopathy (dated by TCRdb to between 2018 and 2021). About the study as a whole: Peripheral blood samples were taken at initial diagnosis, before any treatment was given. In over five Graves' hyperthyroidism patients, the study also compared T-cell repertoires from thyroid tissue with T-cell repertoires from blood. According to the paper, TCR Vbeta CDR3 sequencing was carried out on roughly 130 peripheral blood samples, which came from fewer than 50 ophthalmopathy, around 74 hyperthyroidism and about 17 progressor patients. Following sampling, methimazole starting at 30 mg daily was given to hyperthyroidism patients, and high-dose intravenous methylprednisolone was given to ophthalmopathy patients. TCR V-J signatures able to tell the groups apart were searched for in a discovery cohort of some 97 patients, of whom more than 40 had Graves' ophthalmopathy and roughly 57 had stable Graves' hyperthyroidism. Prospective prediction of ophthalmopathy was tested in an independent validation cohort consisting of 18 to 20 hyperthyroidism patients and some 17 patients who later progressed to ophthalmopathy. The 100 or so discovery patients were randomly split 7:3 into training and test sets.

On the study overall, not on this receptor specifically: A model built on a 13 V-J signature distinguished ophthalmopathy from stable hyperthyroidism, reaching roughly 88% sensitivity and around 81% specificity in cross-validation and 80%/75% in testing. In validation, the model predicted progression to ophthalmopathy with approximately 70% sensitivity and 72% to 85% specificity, a median of approximately 6.7 months before onset. Sample size was not statistically predetermined, and blinding of investigators to group allocation was not performed. Most expanded thyroid clonotypes (frequency above 0.001) were also found in blood, which suggests that blood repertoires may mirror thyroid immune responses.

The TCR beta CDR3 regions were amplified from the RNA transcripts. A first-round RT-PCR of the TCR CDR3 used the HTBI primer set with the Qiagen OneStep RT-PCR kit. Libraries were constructed in a second round of multiplex PCR, after which size selection and purification were carried out. The libraries were sequenced on an Illumina HiSeq2000 using paired-end 100 bp reads. As for the original processing: SOAPnuke was used to process the raw data, with reads discarded if the reads contained adapters or uncalled bases, had a mean Phred below 15, or lacked an exact constant-primer or identifier match. High-quality paired reads were merged using COPE v1.2.5, and each unique nucleotide sequence was defined as a clonotype. Clonotypes were aligned to IMGT TRBV, TRBD and TRBJ reference segments using MiTCR v1.1. The analysis included only V-J combinations with a frequency above 0.0001, which together covered 99% to 99.2% of the repertoires. A TCS score was defined as the ratio of F50 (clonal expansion) to E x V (chaos), with BLOSUM62-based TCRdist applied between CDR3 peptides within each V-J. Welch's t-statistics and random forest reduced around 550 V-J features to under 15, which were used in a naive Bayes classifier (R e1071). The public sequencing data were trimmed at Q25 with fastp and processed into clonotypes with MiXCR by TCRdb, which kept only in-frame beta chains. CDR3 protein sequences are deduplicated, and each keeps its most common genes and DNA. The V and J calls, along with clone size, are taken from TCRdb and not from the paper's own processing. Counted in this sample were hundreds of thousands of distinct CDR3 sequences; more than 13% of them appeared once. Of the sample, approximately 32% is held by the ten largest clones.

This clonotype was recorded at least ten times. Its recognized antigen is unknown. No much larger clonotype is one base removed from it; base qualities were not supplied. Graves' hyperthyroidism was defined as stable when no progression to ophthalmopathy occurred over 18 months of follow-up. Hyperthyroidism patients were aged 18 to 65 years and newly diagnosed, with disease duration of less than 2 months. Patients with uncontrolled infections, other autoimmune diseases, pregnancy or lactation were excluded. Clinical symptoms, serum thyroxine and TRAb, thyroid ultrasound, and orbital computed tomography formed the basis for the diagnoses. PBMCs were isolated from 10 ml of fresh peripheral blood by Ficoll-Paque density gradient centrifugation. Trizol reagent was used to extract total RNA, and RNA quality was then checked on an Agilent 2100 Bioanalyzer. Sequenced sample: blood. The sequence derives from a woman aged 25 to 39 with Graves' hyperthyroidism.

The nucleotide sequence is given as TGTGCCAGCAGTGACCAGACTTACGAGCAGTACTTC. It translates as CASSDQTYEQYF. The V and J segments used are TRBV6-1 and TRBJ2-7; there is no confident call for the D gene. The germline V gene provides CDR1 MNHNS and CDR2 SASEGT. Trimming costs V 3 bases and J 4 bases, and their ends lie 7 bases apart. CDR3 length: 12 amino acids, cysteine to phenylalanine. The only DNA kept is the CDR3, 36 bases in frame from the first base.